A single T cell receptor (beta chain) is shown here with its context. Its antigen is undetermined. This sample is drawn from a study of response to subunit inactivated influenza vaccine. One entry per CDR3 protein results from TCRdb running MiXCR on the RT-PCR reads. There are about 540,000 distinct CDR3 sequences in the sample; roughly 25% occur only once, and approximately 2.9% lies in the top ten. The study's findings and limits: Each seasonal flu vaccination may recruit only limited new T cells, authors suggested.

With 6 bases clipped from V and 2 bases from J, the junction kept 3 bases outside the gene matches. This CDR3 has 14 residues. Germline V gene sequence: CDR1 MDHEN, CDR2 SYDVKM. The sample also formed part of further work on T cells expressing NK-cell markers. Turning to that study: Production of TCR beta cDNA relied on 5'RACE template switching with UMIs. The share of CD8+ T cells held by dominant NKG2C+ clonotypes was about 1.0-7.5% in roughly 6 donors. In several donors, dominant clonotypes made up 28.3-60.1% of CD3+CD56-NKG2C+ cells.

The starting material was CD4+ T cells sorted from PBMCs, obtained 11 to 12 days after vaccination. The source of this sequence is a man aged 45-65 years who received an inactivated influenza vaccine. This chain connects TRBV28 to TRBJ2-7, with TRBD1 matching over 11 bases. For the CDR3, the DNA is TGTGCCAGCAGCGGACAGGGGGCCACCTACGAGCAGTACTTC. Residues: CASSGQGATYEQYF.